This entry is about one TCR beta chain. Its antigen is still unknown. These data are taken from a study of cytomegalovirus exposure and HLA in healthy donors. Study as a whole: A subsequent analysis stated that the 120 or so validation repertoires were run on the same platform as the roughly 670 first-cohort repertoires. Notes on the study in general: The study flagged about 150 TCR beta chains as cytomegalovirus-associated. In a later analysis, first-cohort TCR clusters were found to tend to co-occur in the 95 to 150 validation repertoires. High sensitivity and specificity were reportedly achieved when the classifier diagnosed cytomegalovirus status.

Clones were read by immunoSEQ multiplex PCR, and TCRdb kept only the in-frame ones, dropping some. The sample consists of about 180,000 clones, around nine tenths of them appearing once. Looked up from germline, CDR1 is MNHNY and CDR2 is SVGAGI (reference sequence). This CDR3 is built from 12 residues. The ends were cut back, 4 bases at V and 11 bases at J, with 12 bases in the middle. The sequence derives from a woman aged 25 to 45 in good health and CMV-seronegative. The sample taken for sequencing was PBMCs. V gene TRBV6-6 combines with J gene TRBJ2-1; D is undetermined. CDR3 sequence reads: CASSSPDYKQFF. Here the CDR3 DNA reads TGTGCCAGCAGTTCCCCCGATTACAAGCAGTTCTTC.